This T cell receptor (beta chain) was identified during a study of a mutant IDH1 vaccine in newly diagnosed glioma. Study-level findings and limits: There seemed to be no relation between pseudoprogression and changes in top peripheral T cell clonotypes.

Here immunoSEQ multiplex PCR was the method, and the copy in TCRdb shows in-frame clones only, minus some. The sample contains around 94,000 clones, over 85% of which appear only once. Time point defined: week 47, end of study. One vaccine dose held 300 ug of mutant IDH1 20-mer peptide and came with topical imiquimod. Per the germline V gene, CDR1 is MDHEN and CDR2 is SYDVKM. The CDR3 runs to 14 residues. With V trimmed by 6 bases and J by 8 bases, 7 bases remained unmatched. In regard to this clone: Its specificity is unknown.

This chain links TRBV28 with TRBJ1-4; 9 nucleotides align to TRBD1. This TCR was sampled from a woman in her forties or fifties with glioma. The sample was PBMCs, taken from a glioma patient whose treatment included an IDH1 peptide vaccine. This CDR3 reads CASRRQGGLEKLFF. DNA for the CDR3: TGTGCCAGCAGACGACAGGGGGGTTTGGAAAAACTGTTTTTT.